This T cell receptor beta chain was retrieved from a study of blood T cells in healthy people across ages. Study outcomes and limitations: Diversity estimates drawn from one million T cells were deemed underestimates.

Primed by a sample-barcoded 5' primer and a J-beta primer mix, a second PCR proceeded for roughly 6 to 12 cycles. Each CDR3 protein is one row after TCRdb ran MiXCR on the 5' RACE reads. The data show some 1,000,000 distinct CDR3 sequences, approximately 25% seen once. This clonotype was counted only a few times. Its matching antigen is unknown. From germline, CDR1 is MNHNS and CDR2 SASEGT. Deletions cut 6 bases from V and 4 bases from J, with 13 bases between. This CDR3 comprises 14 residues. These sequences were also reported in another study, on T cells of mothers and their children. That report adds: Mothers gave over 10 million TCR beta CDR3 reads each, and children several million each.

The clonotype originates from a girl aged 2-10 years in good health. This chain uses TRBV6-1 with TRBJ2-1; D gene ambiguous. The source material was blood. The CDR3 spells CASRLPDGYNEQFF. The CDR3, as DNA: TGTGCCAGCAGACTCCCGGATGGGTACAATGAGCAGTTCTTC.